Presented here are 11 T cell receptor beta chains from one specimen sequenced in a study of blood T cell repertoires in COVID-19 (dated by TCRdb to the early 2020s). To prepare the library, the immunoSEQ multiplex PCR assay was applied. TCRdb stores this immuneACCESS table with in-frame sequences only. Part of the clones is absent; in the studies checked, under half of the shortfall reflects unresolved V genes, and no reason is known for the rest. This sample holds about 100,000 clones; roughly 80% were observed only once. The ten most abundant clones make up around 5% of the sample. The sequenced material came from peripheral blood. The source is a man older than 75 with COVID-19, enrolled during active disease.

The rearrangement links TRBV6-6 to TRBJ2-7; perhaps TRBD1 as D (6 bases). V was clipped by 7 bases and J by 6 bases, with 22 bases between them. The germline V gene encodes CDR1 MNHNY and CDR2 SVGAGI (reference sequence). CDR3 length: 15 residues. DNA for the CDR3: TGTGCCAGCACCGAGTTAGTGACAGGTGGTGGCGAGCAGTACTTC. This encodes CASTELVTGGGEQYF.

For the CDR3, the DNA is TGTGCCAGCAGTGACGGCGGGGATGGAGGGGCGCAGTATTTT. Its protein is CASSDGGDGGAQYF. V usage is TRBV6-4 and J usage is TRBJ2-3; D is possibly TRBD2 (6 bases). CDR3 length: 14 amino acids. Trimming took off 2 bases at V and 10 bases at J, with 16 bases between the two ends. CDR1 and CDR2 (germline): MRHNA, SNTAGT.

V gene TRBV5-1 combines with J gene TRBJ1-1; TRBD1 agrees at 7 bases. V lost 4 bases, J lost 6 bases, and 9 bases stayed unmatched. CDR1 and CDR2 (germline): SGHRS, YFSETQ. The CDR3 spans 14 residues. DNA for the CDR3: TGCGCCAGCAGCAGACAAACGGGACAGCCTGAAGCTTTCTTT. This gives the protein CASSRQTGQPEAFF.

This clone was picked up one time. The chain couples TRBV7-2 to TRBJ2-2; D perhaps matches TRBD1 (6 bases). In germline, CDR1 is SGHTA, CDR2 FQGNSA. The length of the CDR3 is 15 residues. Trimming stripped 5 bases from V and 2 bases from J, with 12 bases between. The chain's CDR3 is CASSPGQLNTGELFF. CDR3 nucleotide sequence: TGTGCCAGCAGCCCGGGACAACTAAACACCGGGGAGCTGTTTTTT.

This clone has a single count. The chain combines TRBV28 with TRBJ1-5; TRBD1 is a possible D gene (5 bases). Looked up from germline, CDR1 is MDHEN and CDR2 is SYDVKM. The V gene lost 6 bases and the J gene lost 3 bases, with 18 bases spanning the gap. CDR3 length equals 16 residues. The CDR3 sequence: CASSTPFQGNNQPQHF. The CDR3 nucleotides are TGTGCCAGCAGCACGCCGTTTCAGGGAAACAATCAGCCCCAGCATTTT.

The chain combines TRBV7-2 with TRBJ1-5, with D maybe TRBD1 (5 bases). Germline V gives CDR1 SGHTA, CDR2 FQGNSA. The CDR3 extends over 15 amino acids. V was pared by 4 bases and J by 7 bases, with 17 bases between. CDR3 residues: CASSSRPRGGQPQHF. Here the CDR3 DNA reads TGTGCCAGCAGCTCAAGACCGAGGGGAGGGCAGCCCCAGCATTTT.

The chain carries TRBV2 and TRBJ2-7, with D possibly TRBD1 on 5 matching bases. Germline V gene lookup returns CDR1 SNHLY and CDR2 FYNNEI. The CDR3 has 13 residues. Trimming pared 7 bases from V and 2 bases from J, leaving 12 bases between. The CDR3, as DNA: TGTGCCAGCAAGTGGCAGGGCGCCTACGAGCAGTACTTC. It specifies CASKWQGAYEQYF.

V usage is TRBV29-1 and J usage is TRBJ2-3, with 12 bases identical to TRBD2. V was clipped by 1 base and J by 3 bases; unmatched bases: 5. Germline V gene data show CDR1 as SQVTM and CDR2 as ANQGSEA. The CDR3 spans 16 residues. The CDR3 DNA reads TGCAGCGTTGAAGGGACTAGCGGGAAGAGTACAGATACGCAGTATTTT. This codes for CSVEGTSGKSTDTQYF.

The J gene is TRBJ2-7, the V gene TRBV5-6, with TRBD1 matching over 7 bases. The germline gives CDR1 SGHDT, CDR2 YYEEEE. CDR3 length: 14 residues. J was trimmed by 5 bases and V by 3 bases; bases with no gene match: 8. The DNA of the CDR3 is TGTGCCAGCAGCTACAGACAGGGCCTCCACGAGCAGTACTTC. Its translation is CASSYRQGLHEQYF.

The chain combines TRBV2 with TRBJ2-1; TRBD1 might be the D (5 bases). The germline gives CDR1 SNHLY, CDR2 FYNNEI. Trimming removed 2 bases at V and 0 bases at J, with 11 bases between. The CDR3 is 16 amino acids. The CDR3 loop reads CASSEWGGSSYNEQFF. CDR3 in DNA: TGTGCCAGCAGTGAATGGGGCGGAAGCTCCTACAATGAGCAGTTCTTC.

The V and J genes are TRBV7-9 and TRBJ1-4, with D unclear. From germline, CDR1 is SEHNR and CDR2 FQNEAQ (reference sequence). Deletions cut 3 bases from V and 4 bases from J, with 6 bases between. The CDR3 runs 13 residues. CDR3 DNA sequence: TGTGCCAGCAGCTTCGCAGTTAATGAAAAACTGTTTTTT. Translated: CASSFAVNEKLFF.